The present TCR beta chain was sequenced within a study of T cell responses to AZD1222 COVID-19 vaccine. Study-level results: Increases in Spike-specific TCR breadth and depth were seen after two AZD1222 doses. Baseline seropositives among AZD1222 recipients totaled only 6 or 7. Spike as a whole was targeted by vaccine-associated CD4 TCRs, dominant at 160-218 and 743-854.

Sequenced by immunoSEQ multiplex PCR; TCRdb stores in-frame clones only, minus some. The profile shows under 200,000 clones, approximately 95% of them singletons. Germline V gene data show CDR1 as MGHRA and CDR2 as YSYEKL. The CDR3 sequence is 16 residues long. V lost 0 bases to trimming and J lost 4 bases, with 13 bases between them. This clone was seen once. The antigen remains unidentified. The TCR sequence derives from an adult in good health. Sequenced here: peripheral blood, sampled on day 0 of AZD1222 vaccination. The chain uses TRBV4-1 and TRBJ1-5, with a tentative D call TRBD1 (6 bases). DNA for the CDR3: TGCGCCAGCAGCCAAGATCAGGGGCTCGGGAATCAGCCCCAGCATTTT. It codes for CASSQDQGLGNQPQHF.